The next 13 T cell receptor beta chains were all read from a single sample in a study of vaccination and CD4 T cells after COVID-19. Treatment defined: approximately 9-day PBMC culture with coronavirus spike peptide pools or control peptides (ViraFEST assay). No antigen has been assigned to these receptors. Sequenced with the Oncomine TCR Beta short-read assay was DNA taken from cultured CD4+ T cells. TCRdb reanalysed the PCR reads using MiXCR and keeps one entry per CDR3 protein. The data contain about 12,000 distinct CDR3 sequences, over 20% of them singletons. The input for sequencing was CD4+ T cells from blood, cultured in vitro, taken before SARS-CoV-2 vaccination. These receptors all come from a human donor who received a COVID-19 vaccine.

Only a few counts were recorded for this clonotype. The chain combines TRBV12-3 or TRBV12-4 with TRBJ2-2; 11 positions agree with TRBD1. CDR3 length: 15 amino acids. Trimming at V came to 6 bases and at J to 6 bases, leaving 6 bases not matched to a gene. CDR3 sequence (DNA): TGTGCCAGCAGCGGACAGGGGGCAAGGCCCGGGGAGCTGTTTTTT. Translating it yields CASSGQGARPGELFF.

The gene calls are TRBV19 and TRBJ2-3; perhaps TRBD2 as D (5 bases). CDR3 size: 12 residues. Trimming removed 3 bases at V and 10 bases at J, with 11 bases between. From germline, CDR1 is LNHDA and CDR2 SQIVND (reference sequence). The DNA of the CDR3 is TGTGCCAGTAGTATGGCAGAGGGCCCGCAGTATTTT. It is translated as CASSMAEGPQYF.

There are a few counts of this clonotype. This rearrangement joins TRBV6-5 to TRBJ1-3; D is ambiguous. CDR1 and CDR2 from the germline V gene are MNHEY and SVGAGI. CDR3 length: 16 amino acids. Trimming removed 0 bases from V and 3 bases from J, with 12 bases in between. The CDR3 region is CASSYSSWGGGNTIYF. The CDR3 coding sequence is TGTGCCAGCAGTTACTCGAGTTGGGGAGGTGGAAACACCATATATTTT.

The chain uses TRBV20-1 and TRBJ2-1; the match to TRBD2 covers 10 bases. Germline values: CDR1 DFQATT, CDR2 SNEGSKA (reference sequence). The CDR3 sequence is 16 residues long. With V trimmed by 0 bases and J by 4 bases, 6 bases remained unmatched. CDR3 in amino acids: CSARDVSSGGYNEQFF. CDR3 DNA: TGCAGTGCTAGAGATGTGTCTAGCGGGGGATACAATGAGCAGTTCTTC.

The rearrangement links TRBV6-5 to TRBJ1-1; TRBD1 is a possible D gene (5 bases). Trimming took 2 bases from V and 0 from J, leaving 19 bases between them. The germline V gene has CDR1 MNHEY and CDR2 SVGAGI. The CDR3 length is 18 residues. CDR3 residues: CASSYPLLGAGLNTEAFF. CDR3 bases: TGTGCCAGCAGTTACCCCCTTTTGGGAGCGGGGCTGAACACTGAAGCTTTCTTT.

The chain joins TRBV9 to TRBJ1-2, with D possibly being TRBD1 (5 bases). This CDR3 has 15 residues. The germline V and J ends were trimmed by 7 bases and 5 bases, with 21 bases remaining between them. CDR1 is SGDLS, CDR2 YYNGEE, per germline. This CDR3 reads CASDSGTLPNYGYTF. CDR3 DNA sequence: TGTGCCAGCGACTCGGGGACTCTCCCAAATTATGGCTACACCTTC.

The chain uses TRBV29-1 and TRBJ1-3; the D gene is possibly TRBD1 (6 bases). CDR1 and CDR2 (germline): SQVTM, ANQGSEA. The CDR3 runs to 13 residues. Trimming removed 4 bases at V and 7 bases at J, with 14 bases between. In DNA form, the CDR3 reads TGCAGCGTTGCCGAGACAGGTCGGAACACCATATATTTT. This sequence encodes CSVAETGRNTIYF. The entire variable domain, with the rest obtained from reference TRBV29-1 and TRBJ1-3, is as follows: SAVISQKPSRDICQRGTSLTIQCQVDSQVTMMFWYRQQPGQSLTLIATANQGSEATYESGFVIDKFPISRPNLTFSTLTVSNMSPEDSSIYLCSVAETGRNTIYFGEGSWLTVV.

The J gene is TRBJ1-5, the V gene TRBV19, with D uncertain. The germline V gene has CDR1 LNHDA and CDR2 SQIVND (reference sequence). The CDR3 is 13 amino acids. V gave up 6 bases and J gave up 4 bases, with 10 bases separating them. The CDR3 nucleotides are TGTGCCAGTAGACCCAACGGTAATCAGCCCCAGCATTTT. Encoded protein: CASRPNGNQPQHF.

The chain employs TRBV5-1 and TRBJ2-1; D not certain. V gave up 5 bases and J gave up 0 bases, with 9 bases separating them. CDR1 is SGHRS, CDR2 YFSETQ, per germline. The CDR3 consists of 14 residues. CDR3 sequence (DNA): TGCGCCAGCAGTTCGGGTGACTCCTACAATGAGCAGTTCTTC. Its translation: CASSSGDSYNEQFF.

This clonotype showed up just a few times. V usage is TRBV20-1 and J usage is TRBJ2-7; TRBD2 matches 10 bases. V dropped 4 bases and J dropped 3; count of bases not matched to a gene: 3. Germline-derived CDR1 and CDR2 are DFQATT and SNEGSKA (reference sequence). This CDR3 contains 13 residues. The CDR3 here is CSAKPSGGYEQYF. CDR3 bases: TGCAGTGCTAAGCCTAGCGGGGGCTACGAGCAGTACTTC.

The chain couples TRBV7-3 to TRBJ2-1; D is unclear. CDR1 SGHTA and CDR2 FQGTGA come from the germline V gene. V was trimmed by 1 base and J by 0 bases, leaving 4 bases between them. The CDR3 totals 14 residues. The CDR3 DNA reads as TGTGCCAGCAGCTTAAGGGGCTCCTACAATGAGCAGTTCTTC. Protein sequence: CASSLRGSYNEQFF.

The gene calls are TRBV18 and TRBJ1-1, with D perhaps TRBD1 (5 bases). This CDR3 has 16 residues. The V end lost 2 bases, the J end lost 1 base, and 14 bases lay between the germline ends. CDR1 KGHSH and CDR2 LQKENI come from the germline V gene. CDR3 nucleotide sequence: TGTGCCAGCTCACCATTGCAGGGTGGAAGGAACACTGAAGCTTTCTTT. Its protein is CASSPLQGGRNTEAFF.

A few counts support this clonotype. CDR3 residues: CASSSQGAREAFF. The CDR3 bases are TGTGCCAGCAGCTCCCAGGGGGCGAGGGAGGCTTTCTTT. This chain links TRBV11-1 with TRBJ1-1; 8 nucleotides match TRBD1. V dropped 4 bases and J dropped 11; count of bases not matched to a gene: 9. There are 13 residues in the CDR3. Germline CDR1 and CDR2: SGHAT and FQDESV (reference sequence).